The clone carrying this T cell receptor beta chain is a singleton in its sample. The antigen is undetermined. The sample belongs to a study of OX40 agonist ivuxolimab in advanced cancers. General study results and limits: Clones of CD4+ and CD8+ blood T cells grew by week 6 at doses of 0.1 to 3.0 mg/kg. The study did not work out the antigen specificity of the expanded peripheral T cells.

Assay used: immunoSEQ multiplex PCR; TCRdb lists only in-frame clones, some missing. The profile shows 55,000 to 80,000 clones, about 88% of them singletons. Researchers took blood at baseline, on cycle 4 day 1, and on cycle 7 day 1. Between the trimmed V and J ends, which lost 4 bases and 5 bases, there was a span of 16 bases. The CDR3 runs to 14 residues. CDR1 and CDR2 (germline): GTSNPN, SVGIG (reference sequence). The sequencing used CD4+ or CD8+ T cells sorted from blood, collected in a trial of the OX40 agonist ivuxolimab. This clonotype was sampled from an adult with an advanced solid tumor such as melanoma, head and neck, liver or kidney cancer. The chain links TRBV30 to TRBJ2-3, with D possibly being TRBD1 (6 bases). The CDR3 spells CAWTTRRGGDTQYF. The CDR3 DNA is TGTGCCTGGACCACTAGAAGAGGGGGAGATACGCAGTATTTT.